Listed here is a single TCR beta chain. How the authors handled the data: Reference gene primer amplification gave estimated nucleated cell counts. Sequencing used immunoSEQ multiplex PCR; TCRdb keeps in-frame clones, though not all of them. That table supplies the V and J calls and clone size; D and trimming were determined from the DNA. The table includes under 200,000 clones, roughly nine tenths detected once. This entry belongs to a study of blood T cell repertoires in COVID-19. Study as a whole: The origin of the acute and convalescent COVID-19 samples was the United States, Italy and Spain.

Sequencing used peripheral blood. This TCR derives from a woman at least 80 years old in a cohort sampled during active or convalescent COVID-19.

CDR3 in amino acids: CASSDIHGYGYTF. For the CDR3, the DNA is TGTGCCAGCAGTGATATCCACGGCTATGGCTACACCTTC. The gene calls are TRBV25-1 and TRBJ1-2, with no clear D. The CDR3 has 13 amino acids. The germline V gene has CDR1 MGHDK and CDR2 SYGVNS. V was clipped by 3 bases and J by 4 bases, with 9 bases between them.